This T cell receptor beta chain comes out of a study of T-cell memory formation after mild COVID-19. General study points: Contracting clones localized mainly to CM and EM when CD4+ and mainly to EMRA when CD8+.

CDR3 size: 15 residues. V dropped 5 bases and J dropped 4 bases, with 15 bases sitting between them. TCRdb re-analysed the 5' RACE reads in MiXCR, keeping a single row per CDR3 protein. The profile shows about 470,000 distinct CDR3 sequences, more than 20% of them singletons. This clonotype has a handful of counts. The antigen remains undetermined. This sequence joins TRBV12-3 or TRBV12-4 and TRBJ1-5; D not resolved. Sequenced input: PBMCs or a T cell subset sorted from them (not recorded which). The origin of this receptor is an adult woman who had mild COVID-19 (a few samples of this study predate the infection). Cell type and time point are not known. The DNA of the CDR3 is TGTGCCAGCAGTCCGACTCCTGGAAGGAATCAGCCCCAGCATTTT. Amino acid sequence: CASSPTPGRNQPQHF.